One sample yielded the 20 T cell receptor beta chains listed below, sequenced in a study of OX40 agonist ivuxolimab in advanced cancers. The repertoire was sequenced with immunoSEQ multiplex PCR; TCRdb's copy has only in-frame clones and lacks some. The sample lists some 77,000 clones; approximately 83% were seen once. Sequencing used CD4+ or CD8+ T cells sorted from blood, obtained in a trial of the OX40 agonist ivuxolimab. Receptor source: an adult with an advanced solid tumor such as melanoma, head and neck, liver or kidney cancer.

The chain has TRBV25-1 and TRBJ1-1; tentative D call: TRBD1 (5 bases). The CDR3 runs to 12 residues. The germline V gene encodes CDR1 MGHDK and CDR2 SYGVNS. Deletions cut 5 bases from V and 8 bases from J, with 12 bases between. The CDR3 DNA follows: TGTGCCAGCAGTCAGGGAGGACAAGAAGCTTTCTTT. This sequence encodes CASSQGGQEAFF.

The chain carries TRBV5-4 and TRBJ2-4; 8 bases match TRBD1. The CDR3 spans 18 residues. Germline CDR1 reads SGHNT; CDR2 reads YYREEE (reference sequence). V lost 3 bases to trimming and J lost 0 bases; unmatched junction nucleotides: 11. The CDR3 spells CASSYWQGAPVAKNIQYF. Written as DNA, the CDR3 is TGTGCCAGCAGCTACTGGCAGGGGGCCCCTGTAGCCAAAAACATTCAGTACTTC. The full variable domain, completed using reference TRBV5-4 and TRBJ2-4, is ETGVTQSPTHLIKTRGQQVTLRCSSQSGHNTVSWYQQALGQGPQFIFQYYREEENGRGNFPPRFSGLQFPNYSSELNVNALELDDSALYLCASSYWQGAPVAKNIQYFGAGTRLSVL.

The chain recombines TRBV6-1 with TRBJ2-1; the match to TRBD2 covers 11 bases. CDR3 size: 14 residues. With V trimmed by 8 bases and J by 5 bases, 5 bases remained unmatched. CDR1 and CDR2 (germline): MNHNS, SASEGT. This CDR3 is CASDSGGDNNEQFF. The CDR3 DNA sequence: TGTGCCAGCGATAGCGGGGGGGATAACAATGAGCAGTTCTTC.

This clone was detected once. CDR3 coding DNA: TGTGCCAGCAGTTTGACCCCAGCGGGCCCAAGCACAGATACGCAGTATTTT. Protein: CASSLTPAGPSTDTQYF. This sequence joins TRBV27 and TRBJ2-3; maybe TRBD2 (6 bases). The germline V and J ends were trimmed by 3 bases and 0 bases, with 16 bases remaining between them. The CDR3 is made up of 17 amino acids. CDR1 MNHEY and CDR2 SMNVEV come from the germline V gene (reference sequence).

The chain combines TRBV19 with TRBJ1-1; D gene unclear. V was cut by 2 bases and J by 5 bases, with 9 bases left in between. Germline V CDR1 and CDR2: LNHDA, SQIVND (reference sequence). The CDR3 has 13 residues. For the CDR3, the DNA is TGTGCCAGTAGTATACTCGGGGAAACTGAAGCTTTCTTT. Amino acids: CASSILGETEAFF.

J is TRBJ2-5 and V is TRBV27; 10 nucleotides line up with TRBD1. Germline V CDR1 and CDR2: MNHEY, SMNVEV (reference sequence). The CDR3 is 14 amino acids. V gave up 8 bases and J gave up 3 bases; unmatched junction bases: 6. The CDR3 DNA follows: TGTGCCAGCTCACCTGGACAGGGGGAAGAGACCCAGTACTTC. This gives the protein CASSPGQGEETQYF.

The chain joins TRBV18 to TRBJ2-3; 8 bases fit TRBD1. Trimming at V came to 5 bases and at J to 0 bases, leaving 4 bases not matched to a gene. Per the germline V gene, CDR1 is KGHSH and CDR2 is LQKENI. This CDR3 spans 15 amino acids. CDR3 nucleotides: TGTGCCAGCTCAACGGACAGGGTTAGCACAGATACGCAGTATTTT. It codes for CASSTDRVSTDTQYF.

The V gene is TRBV9, the J gene TRBJ2-1, with a possible D match to TRBD2 (5 bases). Trimming removed 10 bases from V and 3 bases from J, with 11 bases in between. The germline CDR1 and CDR2 sequences are SGDLS and YYNGEE. This CDR3 has 12 amino acids. The CDR3 DNA reads TGTGCCTGCCCCGGGAACTACAATGAGCAGTTCTTC. Translated, it gives CACPGNYNEQFF.

This chain connects TRBV4-1 to TRBJ1-3; 8 bases map to TRBD1. The CDR3 totals 17 residues. The germline CDR1 and CDR2 sequences are MGHRA and YSYEKL. Trimming at V came to 1 base and at J to 5 bases, leaving 10 bases not matched to a gene. CDR3 protein: CASSQATPGTGRNTIYF. CDR3 nucleotide sequence: TGCGCCAGCAGCCAAGCTACCCCCGGGACAGGACGAAACACCATATATTTT.

This clone occurred once. The V gene is TRBV4-3, the J gene TRBJ2-2; D not resolved. V gave up 2 bases and J gave up 7 bases, with 8 bases separating them. The CDR3 extends over 13 amino acids. In germline, CDR1 is LGHNA, CDR2 YSLEER. The CDR3 region is CASSQTNNGELFF. DNA of the CDR3: TGCGCCAGCAGCCAAACTAATAACGGGGAGCTGTTTTTT.

The V and J genes are TRBV9 and TRBJ2-1; 8 bases align to TRBD2. The J segment lost 2 bases and the V segment lost 5 bases, leaving 9 bases of the junction unmatched. The CDR3 covers 16 residues. Germline values: CDR1 SGDLS, CDR2 YYNGEE. CDR3 residues: CASSPIAGPTYNEQFF. The CDR3 nucleotides are TGTGCCAGCAGTCCTATAGCGGGGCCCACCTACAATGAGCAGTTCTTC.

The rearrangement uses TRBV6-6 and TRBJ2-7; 7 positions match TRBD1. This CDR3 spans 14 amino acids. V gave up 6 bases and J gave up 5 bases; unmatched junction bases: 10. The germline V gene has CDR1 MNHNY and CDR2 SVGAGI (reference sequence). CDR3 residues: CASRPTGIRNEQYF. The DNA for the CDR3 is TGTGCCAGCAGGCCGACAGGGATCCGTAACGAGCAGTACTTC.

The gene calls are TRBV15 and TRBJ1-5; TRBD1 might be the D (5 bases). From germline, CDR1 is LNHNV and CDR2 YYDKDF (reference sequence). Trimming removed 5 bases from V and 11 bases from J, with 19 bases in between. The CDR3 is 14 residues long. CDR3 region: CATSDRDHSIAQHF. CDR3 DNA sequence: TGTGCCACCAGCGATCGGGACCACTCTATAGCCCAGCATTTT.

The genes are TRBV19 and TRBJ1-4; D call uncertain. The V and J ends lost 0 bases and 8 bases respectively, with 10 bases between them. The CDR3 is 14 amino acids. Looked up from germline, CDR1 is LNHDA and CDR2 is SQIVND (reference sequence). The CDR3 region is CASSIDVSREKLFF. The DNA for the CDR3 is TGTGCCAGTAGTATAGACGTCAGTAGGGAAAAACTGTTTTTT.

The chain couples TRBV6-6 to TRBJ1-2; 7 bases are shared with TRBD1. The germline V gene encodes CDR1 MNHNY and CDR2 SVGAGI (reference sequence). V lost 4 bases and J lost 1; bases outside the gene matches: 6. The CDR3 sequence is 15 residues long. The CDR3 loop is CASSWDRLDNYGYTF. The CDR3 coding sequence is TGTGCCAGCAGTTGGGACAGATTAGATAACTATGGCTACACCTTC.

The chain is built from TRBV2 and TRBJ1-1; 8 nucleotides match TRBD1. V shed 8 bases, J shed 5 bases, and the junction held 1 base outside the gene matches. CDR3 length: 11 residues. Germline CDR1 reads SNHLY; CDR2 reads FYNNEI. The CDR3, as DNA: TGTGCCAGCCGACAGGGGACTGAAGCTTTCTTT. Its protein is CASRQGTEAFF.

This rearrangement joins TRBV19 to TRBJ1-5; 7 nucleotides agree with TRBD1. The CDR3 runs to 16 residues. The ends lost 5 bases at V and 1 base at J; junction bases unmatched: 8. The V gene's germline CDR1 is LNHDA and CDR2 SQIVND (reference sequence). This CDR3 reads CASSRSGTESNQPQHF. CDR3 coding DNA: TGTGCCAGTAGTCGTTCCGGGACAGAGAGCAATCAGCCCCAGCATTTT.

This chain joins TRBV9 and TRBJ2-3; TRBD2 is a possible D gene (6 bases). CDR3 length: 17 residues. Per germline, CDR1 SGDLS and CDR2 YYNGEE. Trimming shortened V by 1 base and J by 6 bases, and 21 bases separated the two germline ends. Here the CDR3 reads CASSVLGVPSGVDTQYF. As DNA, the CDR3 is TGTGCCAGCAGCGTACTGGGAGTTCCATCGGGGGTTGATACGCAGTATTTT.

The rearrangement links TRBV5-6 to TRBJ2-5; TRBD1 matches at 10 bases. Matching the DNA end better, TRBJ2-7 makes the J call doubtful. This CDR3 is 16 amino acids long. Germline V gene sequence: CDR1 SGHDT, CDR2 YYEEEE. In nucleotides, the CDR3 is TGTGCCAGCAGCCGCGGGCTCGGGACAGGGGCCTACGAGCAGTACTTC. Amino acids: CASSRGLGTGAYEQYF.

Comments on this clone: Sequence at one end of the junction differs from germline and may be a read error. The V call is TRBV5-4, the J call TRBJ1-1; D unresolved. The V gene's germline CDR1 is SGHNT and CDR2 YYREEE (reference sequence). CDR3 length equals 14 residues. CDR3: CASSPSEGYTEAFF. The CDR3 region has the DNA TGCGCCAGCAGCCCCTCTGAGGGATACACTGAAGCTTTCTTT.